This TCR beta chain was captured in a study of T cell changes during pregnancy in multiple sclerosis (dated 2019 in TCRdb). Regarding the complete study: The study looked at changes in the T cell repertoire across pregnancy in women with multiple sclerosis.

Libraries were constructed by the immunoSEQ multiplex PCR assay. Imported from immuneACCESS, the table was reduced by TCRdb to in-frame sequences with V and J called. These copies leave out some clones; in studies compared against another copy, an unresolved V gene accounts for under half, and the cause of the remainder is not known. Across this sample there are tens of thousands of clones, with roughly 90% seen only once. The ten largest clones represent roughly 0.99% of the sample. In the case of this clone: This receptor's antigen is unknown. Base qualities were left out, and no much larger clone turns up one base away.

The cysteine opens and the phenylalanine closes a CDR3 of 15 amino acids. The entry retains the CDR3 DNA only, 45 bases that are in frame from base 1. The germline V gene (reference sequence) provides CDR1 LNHDA and CDR2 SQIVND. V is reduced by 1 base and J by 2 bases, leaving a spacing of 12 bases between them. The sequence links TRBV19 to TRBJ2-7; the D segment could be TRBD1, given 6 matching bases. The receptor was isolated from a female donor in good health, enrolled as a control in a pregnancy study. Sample: CD4+ T cells from peripheral blood mononuclear cells, taken in the first trimester of pregnancy. The CDR3 amino acid sequence is: CASSIATGPPYEQYF. Read as DNA, the sequence is TGTGCCAGTAGTATAGCAACAGGGCCTCCCTACGAGCAGTACTTC.